The T cell receptor (beta chain) under discussion was sequenced for a study of blood T cell repertoires in COVID-19. On the study more broadly: COVID-19 samples, acute and convalescent, were from the United States, Italy and Spain. Sources were T cells, B-cell-depleted T cells, or PBMCs; the material itself was cDNA or gDNA.

With 6 bases removed from V and 3 bases from J, the gap between germline ends came to 14 bases. CDR1 is MNHNS and CDR2 is SASEGT in the germline V gene. There are 14 residues in the CDR3. Per the study methods: The assay estimated nucleated cells by amplifying reference gene primers. TCRdb keeps only in-frame clones here, not all; method: immunoSEQ multiplex PCR. V and J calls and clone size come straight from that table; D and trimming were deduced from the DNA. The table shows approximately 220,000 clones, with 82% occurring only once. Sequencing was performed on peripheral blood. This receptor was taken from a woman in her sixties or seventies with acute or convalescent COVID-19. The J gene is TRBJ1-2, the V gene TRBV6-1; TRBD1 is a possible D gene (6 bases). CDR3 coding DNA: TGTGCCAGCAGCTCCAGGGGTATTGACTATGGCTACACCTTC. As protein: CASSSRGIDYGYTF.